The next 29 T cell receptor beta chains were all read from a single sample in a study of blood T cell repertoires in COVID-19. The data were produced by immunoSEQ multiplex PCR, yet TCRdb's version contains in-frame clones alone and is incomplete. Among 140,000 or so clones listed, 88% were seen once. Sequencing input: peripheral blood. The receptor set was obtained from a man in his 70s with acute or convalescent COVID-19.

This clone was seen only a few times. The chain uses TRBV5-1 and TRBJ2-1, with a weak D call TRBD2 (6 bases). CDR3 length: 15 amino acids. The germline V gene encodes CDR1 SGHRS and CDR2 YFSETQ. The V end was cut by 2 bases, the J end by 8 bases, with 17 bases between. The CDR3 region has the DNA TGCGCCAGCAGCTTCCCGACCCCGGGAGCCCATGAGCAGTTCTTC. Translation gives CASSFPTPGAHEQFF.

This clone was seen only a few times. V gene TRBV10-1 combines with J gene TRBJ2-1, with TRBD2 matching 7 bases. Unmatched junction bases numbered 5, after V lost 2 bases and J lost 4 bases. Germline CDR1 reads WNHNN; CDR2 reads SYGVQD (reference sequence). The CDR3 length is 15 residues. CDR3 protein: CASSEASGFYNEQFF. The CDR3 DNA reads as TGCGCCAGCAGTGAGGCTAGCGGATTTTACAATGAGCAGTTCTTC.

V is TRBV2 and J is TRBJ2-3; maybe TRBD1 (5 bases). Germline CDR1 and CDR2: SNHLY and FYNNEI. The CDR3 is 14 amino acids. Between the trimmed V and J ends, which lost 6 bases and 0 bases, there was a span of 10 bases. The chain's CDR3 is CASSRETSTDTQYF. As DNA, the CDR3 is TGTGCCAGCAGCAGGGAAACTAGCACAGATACGCAGTATTTT.

The rearrangement uses TRBV21-1 and TRBJ1-5; the listed D gene, TRBD1, was not tested against the DNA. TRBV21-1 is assigned pseudogene status. The CDR3 runs 18 residues. CDR3 amino acids: CASSKGTTQGSIHQPQHF. CDR3 DNA: TGTGCCAGCAGCAAAGGTACGACCCAGGGGTCTATCCATCAGCCCCAGCATTTT.

This chain joins TRBV19 and TRBJ1-2; 7 positions agree with TRBD1. V gave up 8 bases and J gave up 2 bases; unmatched junction bases: 11. CDR3 length equals 15 residues. The germline CDR1 and CDR2 sequences are LNHDA and SQIVND (reference sequence). The CDR3 protein is CASGIATGLNYGYTF. Written as DNA, the CDR3 is TGTGCCAGTGGGATAGCGACAGGGTTGAACTATGGCTACACCTTC.

The V and J genes are TRBV29-1 and TRBJ2-3; the D gene is possibly TRBD2 (6 bases). Germline V lookup: CDR1 SQVTM, CDR2 ANQGSEA. Trimming took off 6 bases at V and 0 bases at J, with 13 bases between the two ends. This CDR3 contains 14 residues. The CDR3 spells CSVKPGTSTDTQYF. The CDR3 DNA is TGCAGCGTCAAGCCGGGGACTAGCACAGATACGCAGTATTTT.

The chain joins TRBV6-6 to TRBJ1-1; 9 nucleotides match TRBD1. Trimming took 2 bases from V and 6 from J; bases not matched to a gene: 7. Germline loops: CDR1 MNHNY, CDR2 SVGAGI (reference sequence). The CDR3 is 15 amino acids. DNA of the CDR3: TGTGCCAGCAGTTACGCGACAGGGGGGTCCGCTGAAGCTTTCTTT. It specifies CASSYATGGSAEAFF.

The chain recombines TRBV6-5 with TRBJ1-1, with TRBD1 identical over 10 bases. Germline CDR1 is MNHEY and CDR2 is SVGAGI. The length of the CDR3 is 16 residues. The V gene end was trimmed by 2 bases and the J gene end by 1 base; junction bases not matched to a gene: 4. CDR3 in amino acids: CASSYMGQGKNTEAFF. The CDR3 DNA reads TGTGCCAGCAGTTACATGGGACAGGGGAAGAACACTGAAGCTTTCTTT.

CDR3 sequence (DNA): TGTGCCAGCAGTGAATGGGTGGGGGCTGGGGCTAATGAAAAACTGTTTTTT. It codes for CASSEWVGAGANEKLFF. The chain links TRBV25-1 to TRBJ1-4, with D maybe TRBD1 (6 bases). The CDR3 is 17 amino acids. Germline CDR1 MGHDK, CDR2 SYGVNS. V gave up 1 base and J gave up 3 bases, with 15 bases separating them.

There are a few counts of this clone. The V call is TRBV19, the J call TRBJ1-5, with 7 bases identical to TRBD1. CDR1 and CDR2 (germline): LNHDA, SQIVND (reference sequence). The CDR3 length is 14 residues. The junction had 4 bases not matched to a gene; V was cut back by 5 bases and J by 3 bases. CDR3 nucleotide sequence: TGTGCCAGTAGTTTGGACAGGATCAATCAGCCCCAGCATTTT. This translates into CASSLDRINQPQHF.

The chain couples TRBV10-3 to TRBJ2-5; TRBD1 matches at 8 bases. Germline CDR1 is ENHRY and CDR2 is SYGVKD. V gave up 5 bases and J gave up 5 bases; unmatched junction bases: 7. There are 14 residues in the CDR3. CDR3 in amino acids: CAISLQGGEETQYF. Written as DNA, the CDR3 is TGTGCCATCAGTTTACAGGGGGGAGAGGAGACCCAGTACTTC.

V and J are TRBV5-1 and TRBJ2-7; TRBD1 agrees at 9 bases. The CDR3 is 14 residues long. Germline CDR1 is SGHRS and CDR2 is YFSETQ. Germline trimming cut 4 bases from V and 1 base from J; bases unmatched to any gene: 3. CDR3 loop: CASSRTGESYEQYF. The CDR3, as DNA: TGCGCCAGCAGCCGGACAGGGGAGTCCTACGAGCAGTACTTC.

The CDR3 bases are TGTGCCAGCAGCTTAGAGTCGGGTCGGTACGAGCAGTACTTC. It specifies CASSLESGRYEQYF. The chain combines TRBV7-9 with TRBJ2-7; D not certain. Germline assignment: CDR1 SEHNR and CDR2 FQNEAQ (reference sequence). The V end lost 1 base, the J end lost 4 bases, and 11 bases lay between the germline ends. The CDR3 runs to 14 residues.

This chain uses TRBV21-1 with TRBJ2-7; the table calls TRBD2, which could not be checked here. TRBV21-1 is given as a pseudogene. The CDR3 is made up of 20 amino acids. CDR3 amino acids: CASDHSGRGTNVRSSYEQYF. CDR3 coding DNA: TGTGCCAGCGACCATAGCGGGAGGGGGACTAACGTAAGGAGCTCCTACGAGCAGTACTTC.

The count of this clone is one. V and J are TRBV9 and TRBJ2-4; 10 bases fit TRBD2. V dropped 2 bases and J dropped 2; count of bases not matched to a gene: 22. Per the germline V gene, CDR1 is SGDLS and CDR2 is YYNGEE. The CDR3 totals 22 residues. CDR3 sequence reads: CASSVRPFLATSGSPTKNIQYF. CDR3 DNA: TGTGCCAGCAGCGTCCGCCCCTTCCTCGCGACTAGCGGGTCCCCTACCAAAAACATTCAGTACTTC.

The chain links TRBV5-1 to TRBJ1-6; TRBD1 matches 7 bases. CDR3 length: 15 amino acids. The junction had 5 bases not matched to a gene; V was cut back by 1 base and J by 7 bases. The germline CDR1 and CDR2 sequences are SGHRS and YFSETQ. CDR3 residues: CASSLSTGENSPLHF. CDR3 coding DNA: TGCGCCAGCAGCTTGTCAACAGGGGAAAATTCACCCCTCCACTTT.

The chain recombines TRBV6-5 with TRBJ2-6, with D tentatively TRBD2 (5 bases). V was cut by 2 bases and J by 2 bases, with 7 bases left in between. This CDR3 contains 15 residues. The germline CDR1 and CDR2 sequences are MNHEY and SVGAGI. CDR3 DNA sequence: TGTGCCAGCAGTTACGAGGGCACTGGGGCCAACGTCCTGACTTTC. It yields the protein CASSYEGTGANVLTF.

This clone appeared once. The J gene is TRBJ1-5, the V gene TRBV5-8, with 7 nucleotides matching TRBD1. Germline CDR1 reads SGHTS; CDR2 reads YDEGEE. V gave up 2 bases and J gave up 6 bases; unmatched junction bases: 5. This CDR3 comprises 14 residues. CDR3 amino acids: CASSFRGNGQPQHF. DNA of the CDR3: TGTGCCAGCAGCTTCAGGGGGAACGGTCAGCCCCAGCATTTT.

V is TRBV5-8 and J is TRBJ1-2; possibly TRBD1 for D (6 bases). The germline V and J ends were trimmed by 4 bases and 5 bases, with 9 bases remaining between them. CDR3 length: 12 amino acids. Germline V gene data show CDR1 as SGHTS and CDR2 as YDEGEE. The CDR3: CASSRDMYGYTF. The DNA of the CDR3 is TGTGCCAGCAGCCGGGACATGTATGGCTACACCTTC.

This sequence joins TRBV5-1 and TRBJ1-4; TRBD1 aligns across 7 bases. The CDR3 is 15 amino acids. Germline V gives CDR1 SGHRS, CDR2 YFSETQ. Trimming at V came to 4 bases and at J to 0 bases, leaving 3 bases not matched to a gene. CDR3 amino acids: CASSQTGATNEKLFF. The CDR3 DNA reads TGCGCCAGCAGCCAAACAGGGGCAACTAATGAAAAACTGTTTTTT.

The V gene is TRBV6-4, the J gene TRBJ1-2, with D possibly TRBD1 on 5 matching bases. Deletions cut 0 bases from V and 7 bases from J, with 15 bases between. The CDR3 sequence is 15 residues long. Germline V gene data show CDR1 as MRHNA and CDR2 as SNTAGT. The CDR3 is CASSDSSRTIGGYTF. The CDR3 region has the DNA TGTGCCAGCAGTGACTCGAGTCGGACAATTGGTGGCTACACCTTC.

This chain links TRBV29-1 with TRBJ1-1, with a tentative D call TRBD1 (5 bases). Trimming cost V 7 bases and J 0 bases, with 12 bases left between them. In germline, CDR1 is SQVTM, CDR2 ANQGSEA. This CDR3 contains 13 residues. CDR3 coding DNA: TGCAGCGCCGAACAGGCTTTGAACACTGAAGCTTTCTTT. It is translated as CSAEQALNTEAFF.

V and J are TRBV27 and TRBJ1-5; 10 nucleotides align to TRBD1. There are 14 residues in the CDR3. J lost 10 bases, V lost 4 bases, and 7 bases had no gene match. Germline CDR1 and CDR2: MNHEY and SMNVEV (reference sequence). The CDR3 DNA follows: TGTGCCAGCAGTTCCACCCGGGACAGGGGACCCCAGCATTTT. This gives the protein CASSSTRDRGPQHF.

A single count supports this clone. The chain combines TRBV7-9 with TRBJ2-3; 9 nucleotides match TRBD2. Germline CDR1 SEHNR, CDR2 FQNEAQ (reference sequence). After removal of 5 bases from V and 5 bases from J, the junction contained 11 bases not matched to a gene. The length of the CDR3 is 16 residues. Here the CDR3 DNA reads TGTGCCAGCAGCGTTTTGCGGGAGGGCCCCCGAGATACGCAGTATTTT. It translates to CASSVLREGPRDTQYF. Looking up the rest from reference TRBV7-9 and TRBJ2-3 gives the full variable domain: DTGVSQNPRHKITKRGQNVTFRCDPISEHNRLYWYRQTLGQGPEFLTYFQNEAQLEKSRLLSDRFSAERPKGSFSTLEIQRTEQGDSAMYLCASSVLREGPRDTQYFGPGTRLTVL.

The chain uses TRBV6-1 and TRBJ2-7; D perhaps matches TRBD2 (6 bases). Germline V gene data show CDR1 as MNHNS and CDR2 as SASEGT. The CDR3 has 15 residues. V was pared by 0 bases and J by 1 base, with 10 bases between. CDR3 coding DNA: TGTGCCAGCAGTGAAGCAAACGGGAGTTCCTACGAGCAGTACTTC. Its translation: CASSEANGSSYEQYF.

Remarks on this clone: Other DNA sequences within the sample encode an identical CDR3. This sequence joins TRBV14 and TRBJ2-7; 7 bases are shared with TRBD1. CDR3 size: 15 residues. Trimming removed 4 bases from V and 2 bases from J; junction bases left unmatched: 8. Germline V lookup: CDR1 SGHDN, CDR2 FVKESK. In nucleotides, the CDR3 is TGTGCCAGCAGCCCTCGACAGGGCAGGACCTACGAGCAGTACTTC. Its translation: CASSPRQGRTYEQYF.

The chain combines TRBV6-2 or TRBV6-3 with TRBJ1-1; D perhaps matches TRBD1 (5 bases). CDR3 length: 15 residues. The germline V gene has CDR1 MNHEY and CDR2 SVGEGT. V lost 5 bases and J 2 bases, leaving 15 bases between the germline ends. The CDR3 bases are TGTGCCAGCAGTACGGGCAGCGGGGCTAACACTGAAGCTTTCTTT. This gives the protein CASSTGSGANTEAFF.

The rearrangement joins TRBV28 to TRBJ2-3; 9 bases fit TRBD2. This CDR3 spans 16 amino acids. Germline V gives CDR1 MDHEN, CDR2 SYDVKM. V dropped 5 bases and J dropped 5; count of bases not matched to a gene: 11. CDR3 nucleotide sequence: TGTGCCAGCAGTGGTCTTCGCGGGAGGGCCCTAGATACGCAGTATTTT. Protein: CASSGLRGRALDTQYF.

This chain connects TRBV6-5 to TRBJ1-3; 10 bases fit TRBD1. J lost 8 bases, V lost 5 bases, and 6 bases had no gene match. CDR1 and CDR2 (germline): MNHEY, SVGAGI. CDR3 size: 14 residues. Written as DNA, the CDR3 is TGTGCCAGCAGTCCCGGGACAGGGGCGGACACCATATATTTT. Translation: CASSPGTGADTIYF.